The 16 T cell receptor beta chains below were found in one sample sequenced in a study of blood T cell repertoires in COVID-19. The method was immunoSEQ multiplex PCR; TCRdb's version includes in-frame clones alone and lacks a portion of them. The sample contains nearly 200,000 clones, around four fifths of which appear only once. Sample: peripheral blood. The receptors here all came from a human donor in a cohort sampled during active COVID-19.

The genes are TRBV6-5 and TRBJ1-3, with 7 positions matching TRBD1. Germline V gene sequence: CDR1 MNHEY, CDR2 SVGAGI. V lost 8 bases and J lost 2; bases outside the gene matches: 6. The CDR3 has 14 amino acids. The chain's CDR3 is CASAVGQAGNTIYF. The CDR3 coding sequence is TGTGCCAGCGCCGTCGGACAGGCTGGAAACACCATATATTTT.

The rearrangement links TRBV18 to TRBJ1-1, with 8 bases aligning to TRBD1. Germline-derived CDR1 and CDR2 are KGHSH and LQKENI. The CDR3 has 15 residues. J gave up 5 bases and V 3 bases, and 8 bases lay outside the gene matches. In DNA form, the CDR3 reads TGTGCCAGCTCACCTTCCGGACAGGGTATAACTGAAGCTTTCTTT. The encoded protein is CASSPSGQGITEAFF.

The chain couples TRBV28 to TRBJ2-7, with 12 bases fitting TRBD2. The CDR3 contains 18 residues. The germline CDR1 and CDR2 sequences are MDHEN and SYDVKM. With V trimmed by 5 bases and J by 3 bases, 14 bases remained unmatched. The CDR3 reads CASSTPPRLAGVIYEQYF. CDR3 in DNA: TGTGCCAGCAGTACCCCACCCAGACTAGCGGGAGTTATCTACGAGCAGTACTTC.

This chain joins TRBV6-5 and TRBJ1-4; D perhaps matches TRBD1 (5 bases). Germline CDR1 MNHEY, CDR2 SVGAGI. V lost 7 bases and J lost 3, with 12 bases in between. The CDR3 runs 14 residues. The CDR3: CASKWGEANEKLFF. The CDR3 DNA follows: TGTGCCAGCAAGTGGGGCGAAGCTAATGAAAAACTGTTTTTT.

The rearrangement uses TRBV20-1 and TRBJ1-6, with a tentative D call TRBD1 (5 bases). Germline V gene data show CDR1 as DFQATT and CDR2 as SNEGSKA (reference sequence). The CDR3 covers 11 residues. Trimming shortened V by 6 bases and J by 7 bases, and 7 bases separated the two germline ends. The CDR3 bases are TGCAGTGCCGGGGGAAATTCACCCCTCCACTTT. It is translated as CSAGGNSPLHF.

This clone came up a few times. V is TRBV27 and J is TRBJ1-4; TRBD1 agrees at 9 bases. The V segment lost 1 base and the J segment 5 bases; nucleotides outside the gene matches: 2. Per the germline V gene, CDR1 is MNHEY and CDR2 is SMNVEV (reference sequence). The CDR3 is made up of 15 amino acids. The CDR3 reads CASSLWGTGNEKLFF. DNA for the CDR3: TGTGCCAGCAGTTTATGGGGGACAGGGAATGAAAAACTGTTTTTT.

The chain links TRBV18 to TRBJ1-4; D might be TRBD1 (5 bases). The germline V gene encodes CDR1 KGHSH and CDR2 LQKENI. Trimming removed 1 base at V and 2 bases at J, with 11 bases between. CDR3 length equals 16 residues. The CDR3 loop reads CASSPQQKGTNEKLFF. Written as DNA, the CDR3 is TGTGCCAGCTCACCACAGCAGAAGGGGACTAATGAAAAACTGTTTTTT.

The chain is built from TRBV2 and TRBJ1-2, with TRBD1 matching over 7 bases. CDR1 SNHLY and CDR2 FYNNEI come from the germline V gene. Trimming cost V 6 bases and J 12 bases; bases outside gene matches: 13. The CDR3 covers 13 residues. The CDR3 sequence: CASRPGQKNDDTF. CDR3 DNA: TGTGCCAGCAGACCGGGACAGAAGAATGATGACACCTTC. The full variable domain, completed using reference TRBV2 and TRBJ1-2, is EPEVTQTPSHQVTQMGQEVILRCVPISNHLYFYWYRQILGQKVEFLVSFYNNEISEKSEIFDDQFSVERPDGSNFTLKIRSTKLEDSAMYFCASRPGQKNDDTFGSGTRLTVV.

V and J are TRBV7-9 and TRBJ2-1; TRBD2 aligns across 7 bases. Germline assignment: CDR1 SEHNR and CDR2 FQNEAQ (reference sequence). The CDR3 extends over 16 amino acids. The junction had 7 bases not matched to a gene; V was cut back by 4 bases and J by 1 base. CDR3 sequence reads: CASSSGSSGSYNEQFF. The DNA for the CDR3 is TGTGCCAGCAGCTCGGGGTCTAGCGGTTCCTACAATGAGCAGTTCTTC. Filled out from reference TRBV7-9 and TRBJ2-1, the complete variable domain reads DTGVSQNPRHKITKRGQNVTFRCDPISEHNRLYWYRQTLGQGPEFLTYFQNEAQLEKSRLLSDRFSAERPKGSFSTLEIQRTEQGDSAMYLCASSSGSSGSYNEQFFGPGTRLTVL.

This chain joins TRBV6-5 and TRBJ2-5; D perhaps matches TRBD1 (5 bases). Germline loops: CDR1 MNHEY, CDR2 SVGAGI. V lost 6 bases and J lost 5, with 13 bases in between. This CDR3 has 13 amino acids. The CDR3 here is CASSPWAGETQYF. In DNA, the CDR3 is TGTGCCAGCAGCCCCTGGGCAGGGGAGACCCAGTACTTC.

This rearrangement joins TRBV28 to TRBJ2-7, with TRBD2 as a possible D gene (5 bases). Germline CDR1 MDHEN, CDR2 SYDVKM. The CDR3 covers 13 residues. V lost 6 bases and J lost 9, with 18 bases in between. For the CDR3, the DNA is TGTGCCAGCAGCCTCGGGATGTCCCGTCGGCAGTACTTC. Amino acid sequence: CASSLGMSRRQYF. The full variable domain, completed using reference TRBV28 and TRBJ2-7, is DVKVTQSSRYLVKRTGEKVFLECVQDMDHENMFWYRQDPGLGLRLIYFSYDVKMKEKGDIPEGYSVSREKKERFSLILESASTNQTSMYLCASSLGMSRRQYFGPGTRLTVT.

This chain joins TRBV2 and TRBJ2-1; no firm D call. Germline V gene data show CDR1 as SNHLY and CDR2 as FYNNEI. The CDR3 contains 14 residues. The germline V and J ends were trimmed by 3 bases and 2 bases, with 8 bases remaining between them. CDR3 protein: CASSDFGAYNEQFF. The DNA of the CDR3 is TGTGCCAGCAGTGATTTTGGAGCCTACAATGAGCAGTTCTTC.

This CDR3 reads CASSLEQGNEQYV. In DNA form, the CDR3 reads TGTGCCAGCAGCTTAGAACAGGGTAACGAGCAGTACGTC. The rearrangement joins TRBV7-8 to TRBJ2-7; TRBD1 is a possible D gene (6 bases). V was shortened by 1 base and J by 5 bases, with 9 bases between the two germline ends. The V gene's germline CDR1 is SGHVS and CDR2 FQNEAQ. The CDR3 loop spans 13 amino acids.

V is TRBV6-5 and J is TRBJ1-6; D ambiguous. Deletions cut 2 bases from V and 9 bases from J, with 11 bases between. This CDR3 region has 14 residues. The germline V gene encodes CDR1 MNHEY and CDR2 SVGAGI. As DNA, the CDR3 is TGTGCCAGCAGTTACGAGGAGACCGGTTCACCCCTCCACTTT. Residues: CASSYEETGSPLHF.

The chain is built from TRBV5-1 and TRBJ1-2; the D gene is possibly TRBD1 (6 bases). Germline CDR1 and CDR2: SGHRS and YFSETQ. The V and J ends lost 0 bases and 7 bases respectively, with 10 bases between them. The CDR3 contains 13 residues. The chain's CDR3 is CASSLDRAGGYTF. In DNA form, the CDR3 reads TGCGCCAGCAGCTTGGACAGGGCCGGTGGCTACACCTTC.

V and J are TRBV7-9 and TRBJ1-2, with D perhaps matching TRBD1 (6 bases). The germline V gene encodes CDR1 SEHNR and CDR2 FQNEAQ (reference sequence). V was pared by 5 bases and J by 4 bases, with 17 bases between. The CDR3 spans 15 residues. The CDR3 spells CASSPETGALYGYTF. The DNA for the CDR3 is TGTGCCAGCAGCCCCGAGACAGGCGCCCTCTATGGCTACACCTTC.